The rows below give T cell receptor beta chains drawn from one sample of a study of tumor-infiltrating lymphocytes in glioblastoma multiforme. TCRdb reanalysed the multiplex PCR reads using MiXCR and keeps one entry per CDR3 protein. The repertoire consists of around 30,000 distinct CDR3 sequences, with approximately 60% occurring once and the leading ten covering around 35%. The sequencing sample was made of brain tumor tissue. Receptors were obtained from a male donor with glioblastoma. Both conserved end residues are part of each CDR3. Each record gives: J gene, V gene, clone size, D gene, CDR3 protein, CDR3 DNA. D genes are given only for firm matches. Size values are once, few and many counts, or a class for expanded clones, and some rows have none.

j_gene: TRBJ2-7; v_gene: TRBV14; abundance: .; d_gene: TRBD2; CDR3aa: CASSQDRLAGVGVYEQYF; CDR3nt: TGTGCCAGCAGCCAAGATCGGCTAGCGGGAGTGGGCGTCTACGAGCAGTACTTC
j_gene: TRBJ2-2; v_gene: TRBV13; abundance: many; d_gene: TRBD2; CDR3aa: CASSLVAGGRTGELFF; CDR3nt: TGTGCCAGCAGCTTAGTAGCGGGAGGACGCACCGGGGAGCTGTTTTTT
j_gene: TRBJ2-3; v_gene: TRBV29-1; abundance: .; d_gene: .; CDR3aa: CSVAVTSTDTQYF; CDR3nt: TGCAGCGTAGCCGTTACTAGCACAGATACGCAGTATTTT
j_gene: TRBJ1-4; v_gene: TRBV20-1; abundance: .; d_gene: .; CDR3aa: CSVGVGQLFF; CDR3nt: TGCAGTGTCGGGGTAGGGCAGCTGTTTTTT
j_gene: TRBJ2-2; v_gene: TRBV29-1; abundance: .; d_gene: .; CDR3aa: CSVGGTATGELFF; CDR3nt: TGCAGCGTTGGCGGGACAGCCACTGGGGAGCTGTTTTTT
j_gene: TRBJ1-2; v_gene: TRBV12-3/TRBV12-4; abundance: .; d_gene: .; CDR3aa: CTSRAEINYGFTF; CDR3nt: TGTACCAGCCGGGCAGAGATTAACTATGGCTTCACCTTC
j_gene: TRBJ2-4; v_gene: TRBV20-1; abundance: large; d_gene: TRBD1; CDR3aa: CSARDPDRGIRKAKNIQYF; CDR3nt: TGCAGTGCTAGAGACCCGGACAGGGGGATTCGGAAAGCCAAAAACATTCAGTACTTC
j_gene: TRBJ1-5; v_gene: TRBV20-1; abundance: .; d_gene: .; CDR3aa: CSARHGQGYQPQHF; CDR3nt: TGCAGTGCTCGGCATGGCCAGGGTTATCAGCCCCAGCATTTT
j_gene: TRBJ1-3; v_gene: TRBV11-2; abundance: .; d_gene: .; CDR3aa: CASGLAGSYSGNTIYF; CDR3nt: TGTGCCAGCGGCTTAGCAGGCTCCTACTCTGGAAACACCATATATTTT
j_gene: TRBJ2-1; v_gene: TRBV27; abundance: .; d_gene: TRBD2; CDR3aa: CASSVGLAGNEQFF; CDR3nt: TGTGCCAGCAGTGTGGGACTAGCGGGCAATGAGCAGTTCTTC
j_gene: TRBJ2-1; v_gene: TRBV11-1; abundance: .; d_gene: .; CDR3aa: CASSSRRRQSSYNEQFF; CDR3nt: TGTGCCAGCAGCTCACGAAGGAGACAGAGCTCCTACAATGAGCAGTTCTTC
j_gene: TRBJ2-3; v_gene: TRBV20-1; abundance: .; d_gene: .; CDR3aa: CSARMDRLLDTQYF; CDR3nt: TGCAGTGCTCGTATGGACCGACTCTTGGATACGCAATATTTT
j_gene: TRBJ2-1; v_gene: TRBV5-1; abundance: few; d_gene: TRBD2; CDR3aa: CASSSERTGTSENNEQFF; CDR3nt: TGCGCCAGCAGCTCAGAAAGGACCGGGACTAGCGAAAACAATGAGCAGTTCTTC
j_gene: TRBJ2-7; v_gene: TRBV20-1; abundance: few; d_gene: .; CDR3aa: CSAAPSGSPYEQYF; CDR3nt: TGCAGTGCCGCCCCATCCGGATCTCCCTACGAGCAGTACTTC
j_gene: TRBJ1-1; v_gene: TRBV12-3/TRBV12-4; abundance: .; d_gene: .; CDR3aa: CASSLRGKNTEALF; CDR3nt: TGTGCCAGTAGTTTGAGGGGGAAGAACACTGAAGCTCTCTTT
j_gene: TRBJ1-1; v_gene: TRBV20-1; abundance: once; d_gene: .; CDR3aa: CSAREGGFEAFF; CDR3nt: TGCAGTGCTCGGGAGGGGGGCTTTGAAGCTTTCTTT
j_gene: TRBJ2-1; v_gene: TRBV7-9; abundance: medium-sized; d_gene: TRBD2; CDR3aa: CASSLGLAGDLDEQFF; CDR3nt: TGTGCCAGCAGCTTAGGACTAGCGGGAGACCTCGATGAGCAGTTCTTC
j_gene: TRBJ2-2; v_gene: TRBV5-5; abundance: .; d_gene: .; CDR3aa: CASSAFSGTSTGELLF; CDR3nt: TGTGCCAGCAGCGCGTTTAGCGGTACCAGCACCGGGGAGCTGCTTTTT
j_gene: TRBJ2-3; v_gene: TRBV7-3; abundance: .; d_gene: TRBD2; CDR3aa: CASSAQQSGGIDTQYF; CDR3nt: TGTGCCAGCAGCGCCCAGCAGTCGGGGGGTATCGATACGCAGTATTTT
j_gene: TRBJ2-7; v_gene: TRBV28; abundance: few; d_gene: .; CDR3aa: CASSSPDGQSEQYF; CDR3nt: TGTGCCAGCAGTTCCCCCGATGGACAGAGCGAGCAGTACTTC
j_gene: TRBJ2-7; v_gene: TRBV4-1; abundance: once; d_gene: .; CDR3aa: CVSSQEEGISSYEQYF; CDR3nt: TGCGTCAGCAGCCAAGAGGAGGGGATAAGCTCCTACGAGCAGTATTTC
j_gene: TRBJ1-2; v_gene: TRBV29-1; abundance: .; d_gene: .; CDR3aa: CSALLGGVSGYTF; CDR3nt: TGTAGCGCGCTCCTTGGGGGCGTTTCTGGCTACACCTTC
j_gene: TRBJ2-2; v_gene: TRBV10-3; abundance: .; d_gene: .; CDR3aa: CAISGVGTDPNTGELFF; CDR3nt: TGTGCCATCAGTGGTGTAGGGACGGATCCGAACACCGGGGAGCTGTTTTTT
j_gene: TRBJ2-7; v_gene: TRBV11-2; abundance: medium-sized; d_gene: TRBD2; CDR3aa: CASSLLAGEDEQYF; CDR3nt: TGTGCCAGCAGCTTACTAGCGGGAGAAGACGAGCAGTACTTC
j_gene: TRBJ2-1; v_gene: TRBV6-6; abundance: .; d_gene: .; CDR3aa: CASTIPTAYNEQFF; CDR3nt: TGTGCCAGCACCATACCAACAGCCTACAATGAGCAGTTCTTC
j_gene: TRBJ2-7; v_gene: TRBV28; abundance: many; d_gene: .; CDR3aa: CASKDAGLSYEQYF; CDR3nt: TGTGCCAGCAAAGATGCGGGACTCTCCTACGAGCAGTACTTC
j_gene: TRBJ2-1; v_gene: TRBV15; abundance: .; d_gene: .; CDR3aa: CATSRDLTPVNEQFF; CDR3nt: TGTGCCACCAGCAGAGATCTTACGCCCGTCAATGAGCAGTTCTTC
j_gene: TRBJ2-7; v_gene: TRBV30; abundance: .; d_gene: TRBD1; CDR3aa: CAWSVLFRDRSYKQYF; CDR3nt: TGTGCCTGGAGTGTACTTTTCCGGGACAGGTCATACAAGCAGTATTTC
j_gene: TRBJ2-2; v_gene: TRBV11-2; abundance: few; d_gene: .; CDR3aa: CASRYGANTGELFF; CDR3nt: TGTGCCAGCAGATACGGCGCGAACACCGGGGAGCTGTTTTTT
j_gene: TRBJ2-2; v_gene: TRBV6-1; abundance: .; d_gene: .; CDR3aa: CASSIWGTSNIGKLFF; CDR3nt: TGTGCCAGCAGTATTTGGGGGACGTCGAACATCGGGAAGCTGTTTTTT
j_gene: TRBJ2-3; v_gene: TRBV29-1; abundance: .; d_gene: .; CDR3aa: CSVDGEVRTDTQYF; CDR3nt: TGCAGCGTTGATGGAGAGGTTAGGACAGATACGCAGTATTTT
j_gene: TRBJ1-5; v_gene: TRBV20-1; abundance: .; d_gene: .; CDR3aa: CGARALSDQPQHF; CDR3nt: TGCGGTGCGCGAGCACTTAGCGATCAGCCCCAGCATTTT
j_gene: TRBJ1-1; v_gene: TRBV11-2; abundance: .; d_gene: .; CDR3aa: CASCLLWRNTEASF; CDR3nt: TGTGCCAGCTGCTTATTATGGAGAAACACTGAAGCTTCCTTT
j_gene: TRBJ2-5; v_gene: TRBV20-1; abundance: .; d_gene: .; CDR3aa: CSARGAQGETQNF; CDR3nt: TGCAGTGCTAGAGGGGCTCAGGGCGAGACCCAGAACTTC
j_gene: TRBJ2-1; v_gene: TRBV6-5; abundance: .; d_gene: .; CDR3aa: CASSIKLASSYNEQFF; CDR3nt: TGTGCCAGCAGTATAAAGCTAGCCTCCTCCTACAATGAGCAGTTCTTC
j_gene: TRBJ1-2; v_gene: TRBV13; abundance: .; d_gene: .; CDR3aa: CVSSPNINYGYTF; CDR3nt: TGTGTCAGCAGCCCGAATATAAACTATGGCTACACCTTC
j_gene: TRBJ2-7; v_gene: TRBV4-2; abundance: .; d_gene: .; CDR3aa: CASSQDQGWDEQYF; CDR3nt: TGTGCCAGCAGCCAAGACCAGGGTTGGGACGAGCAGTACTTC
j_gene: TRBJ2-1; v_gene: TRBV12-3/TRBV12-4; abundance: .; d_gene: .; CDR3aa: CASSYGAAVYNEQFF; CDR3nt: TGTGCCAGCAGTTACGGGGCCGCGGTTTACAATGAGCAGTTCTTC
j_gene: TRBJ2-7; v_gene: TRBV6-5; abundance: .; d_gene: .; CDR3aa: CASRPGEGDYEQYF; CDR3nt: TGTGCCAGCAGACCTGGGGAGGGGGATTATGAGCAGTACTTC
j_gene: TRBJ1-4; v_gene: TRBV20-1; abundance: .; d_gene: TRBD1; CDR3aa: CSAPVDQGVGENLSF; CDR3nt: TGCAGTGCCCCCGTCGATCAGGGGGTGGGTGAAAATCTGTCTTTT
j_gene: TRBJ1-2; v_gene: TRBV29-1; abundance: .; d_gene: TRBD1; CDR3aa: CTVDRQGRAYGYTF; CDR3nt: TGCACCGTTGACAGACAGGGGCGAGCCTATGGCTACACCTTC
j_gene: TRBJ2-3; v_gene: TRBV11-3; abundance: .; d_gene: .; CDR3aa: CASSTNRLDTQYF; CDR3nt: TGTGCCAGCAGCACGAACAGACTGGATACGCAGTATTTT
j_gene: TRBJ2-3; v_gene: TRBV11-2; abundance: .; d_gene: .; CDR3aa: CASSLSGDADTQYF; CDR3nt: TGTGCCAGCAGCTTATCGGGAGACGCAGATACGCAGTATTTT
j_gene: TRBJ2-3; v_gene: TRBV11-3; abundance: .; d_gene: .; CDR3aa: CASSLSTIPNTDTQYF; CDR3nt: TGTGCCAGCAGCTTATCCACCATACCTAACACAGACACGCAGTACTTT
j_gene: TRBJ2-1; v_gene: TRBV11-2; abundance: .; d_gene: TRBD1; CDR3aa: CASSLGAGGRYNEQFF; CDR3nt: TGTGCCAGCAGCTTAGGCGCAGGGGGCCGTTACAATGAGCAGTTCTTC
j_gene: TRBJ2-5; v_gene: TRBV11-1; abundance: few; d_gene: TRBD1; CDR3aa: CASSPGTADQETQYF; CDR3nt: TGTGCCAGCAGCCCCGGGACAGCCGACCAAGAGACCCAGTACTTC
j_gene: TRBJ1-3; v_gene: TRBV24-1; abundance: few; d_gene: .; CDR3aa: CATSDASSDTIYF; CDR3nt: TGTGCCACCAGTGATGCTTCAAGCGACACCATATATTTT
j_gene: TRBJ2-3; v_gene: TRBV4-1; abundance: medium-sized; d_gene: .; CDR3aa: CASSQDPVSTDTQYF; CDR3nt: TGCGCCAGCAGCCAAGACCCCGTTAGCACAGATACGCAGTATTTT
j_gene: TRBJ2-3; v_gene: TRBV29-1; abundance: .; d_gene: .; CDR3aa: CSVDDRGGSDTQYF; CDR3nt: TGCAGCGTTGACGACAGGGGAGGGTCGGATACGCAGTATTTT
j_gene: TRBJ2-3; v_gene: TRBV29-1; abundance: once; d_gene: .; CDR3aa: CNVEGGYGTDTQYF; CDR3nt: TGCAATGTTGAGGGGGGTTACGGCACAGATACGCAATATTTT
j_gene: TRBJ2-1; v_gene: TRBV19; abundance: .; d_gene: .; CDR3aa: CASSIWEQGGGEQFF; CDR3nt: TGTGCCAGTAGTATATGGGAACAGGGGGGGGGTGAGCAGTTCTTC
j_gene: TRBJ1-2; v_gene: TRBV6-2/TRBV6-3; abundance: .; d_gene: .; CDR3aa: CASRRDPTSGYTF; CDR3nt: TGTGCCAGCAGACGCGACCCGACAAGCGGTTACACCTTC
j_gene: TRBJ1-2; v_gene: TRBV29-1; abundance: .; d_gene: .; CDR3aa: CNVVTRTQYGYTF; CDR3nt: TGCAACGTTGTCACCCGGACACAATATGGCTACACCTTC
j_gene: TRBJ2-2; v_gene: TRBV6-5; abundance: .; d_gene: .; CDR3aa: CASSSGVRPTGEPFF; CDR3nt: TGTGCCAGCAGCTCCGGGGTACGCCCCACCGGGGAGCCGTTTTTC
j_gene: TRBJ2-7; v_gene: TRBV29-1; abundance: .; d_gene: .; CDR3aa: CRVIKGHGYGEQYF; CDR3nt: TGCCGCGTTATTAAGGGACATGGGTACGGCGAGCAGTACTTC